This entry lists 21 T cell receptor beta chains sequenced from one sample in a study of cytomegalovirus exposure and HLA in healthy donors. The PCR ran on 60 Vbeta and 13 Jbeta primers. Generated by immunoSEQ multiplex PCR, the TCRdb table keeps only in-frame clones and is missing some. The table shows 100,000 to 150,000 clones, with 80% occurring only once. The sequenced sample was PBMCs. The receptors here all came from a woman in her thirties or forties in good health and CMV-seronegative.

V and J are TRBV6-1 and TRBJ1-2, with 7 bases lining up with TRBD1. The CDR3 is made up of 13 amino acids. Trimming removed 6 bases from V and 7 bases from J; junction bases left unmatched: 8. Germline CDR1 MNHNS, CDR2 SASEGT. The CDR3 nucleotides read TGTGCCAGCAGCCAGACAGGGTTGGTTGGCTACACCTTC. Translating it yields CASSQTGLVGYTF.

The genes are TRBV7-9 and TRBJ2-7; TRBD2 matches at 9 bases. The V and J ends lost 5 bases and 4 bases, in that order; junction bases with no gene match: 9. This CDR3 is built from 15 residues. CDR1 SEHNR and CDR2 FQNEAQ come from the germline V gene (reference sequence). This chain's CDR3 is CASSPEGLARYEQYF. The CDR3 nucleotides read TGTGCCAGCAGCCCCGAGGGACTAGCACGGTACGAGCAGTACTTC. The full variable domain, in which reference TRBV7-9 and TRBJ2-7 provide the parts outside the CDR3, is DTGVSQNPRHKITKRGQNVTFRCDPISEHNRLYWYRQTLGQGPEFLTYFQNEAQLEKSRLLSDRFSAERPKGSFSTLEIQRTEQGDSAMYLCASSPEGLARYEQYFGPGTRLTVT.

For this clone: Its ends do not fully match the called genes, so a read error is possible. The J gene is TRBJ2-3, the V gene TRBV5-6; 12 bases match TRBD2. The germline V gene encodes CDR1 SGHDT and CDR2 YYEEEE. The CDR3 covers 11 residues. This chain's CDR3 is CASSQGLAGWW. CDR3 sequence (DNA): TGTGCCAGCAGCCAAGGACTAGCGGGGTGGTGG.

The V gene is TRBV18, the J gene TRBJ2-2; D unclear. Trimming pared 0 bases from V and 1 base from J, leaving 6 bases between. The CDR3 spans 15 residues. Germline V lookup: CDR1 KGHSH, CDR2 LQKENI. CDR3 sequence: CASSPPVQNTGELFF. The CDR3 DNA follows: TGTGCCAGCTCACCACCGGTACAGAACACCGGGGAGCTGTTTTTT.

This rearrangement joins TRBV7-9 to TRBJ1-3; possibly TRBD1 for D (6 bases). Germline lookup yields CDR1 SEHNR and CDR2 FQNEAQ (reference sequence). The CDR3 is made up of 14 amino acids. Trimming cost V 8 bases and J 6 bases, with 17 bases left between them. The CDR3 DNA reads TGTGCCAGCTCCCGAGGGGGTTTAGAAAACACCATATATTTT. Translated: CASSRGGLENTIYF.

This clone has a handful of counts. J is TRBJ1-2 and V is TRBV28, with TRBD1 matching 9 bases. The V gene's germline CDR1 is MDHEN and CDR2 SYDVKM. The J segment lost 8 bases and the V segment lost 4 bases, leaving 11 bases of the junction unmatched. This CDR3 is built from 15 residues. The CDR3 DNA follows: TGTGCCAGCAGTTACCAAACAGGGGGCGGAAGAGGCTACACCTTC. Translated, it gives CASSYQTGGGRGYTF.

This clone was seen a handful of times. The chain joins TRBV28 to TRBJ2-3; 8 positions match TRBD2. The V segment lost 6 bases and the J segment 4 bases; nucleotides outside the gene matches: 9. The CDR3 is made up of 15 amino acids. Germline-derived CDR1 and CDR2 are MDHEN and SYDVKM. CDR3: CASRLSGRGADTQYF. The DNA for the CDR3 is TGTGCCAGCAGATTAAGCGGGAGAGGCGCAGATACGCAGTATTTT.

The rearrangement uses TRBV7-2 and TRBJ2-2, with a weak D call TRBD1 (6 bases). The V gene lost 6 bases and the J gene lost 4 bases, with 9 bases spanning the gap. In germline, CDR1 is SGHTA, CDR2 FQGNSA. The CDR3 length is 13 residues. CDR3 bases: TGTGCCAGCAGTTCACAGGGCACCGGGGAGCTGTTTTTT. It specifies CASSSQGTGELFF.

The chain joins TRBV2 to TRBJ2-1; 10 bases fit TRBD2. Germline lookup yields CDR1 SNHLY and CDR2 FYNNEI. V shed 6 bases and J 3 bases; nucleotides not matched to a gene: 5. The CDR3 has 15 residues. This CDR3 reads CASRDLAGDYNEQFF. CDR3 in DNA: TGTGCCAGCAGAGATCTAGCGGGAGACTACAATGAGCAGTTCTTC.

This clone was seen just once. The rearrangement joins TRBV7-2 to TRBJ2-7; 14 positions match TRBD2. The CDR3 extends over 14 amino acids. Looked up from germline, CDR1 is SGHTA and CDR2 is FQGNSA. With 4 bases clipped from V and 5 bases from J, the junction kept 1 base outside the gene matches. CDR3 sequence reads: CASSWGLAGDEQYF. The CDR3, as DNA: TGTGCCAGCAGCTGGGGACTAGCGGGAGACGAGCAGTACTTC. The entire variable domain, with the rest obtained from reference TRBV7-2 and TRBJ2-7, is as follows: GAGVSQSPSNKVTEKGKDVELRCDPISGHTALYWYRQSLGQGLEFLIYFQGNSAPDKSGLPSDRFSAERTGGSVSTLTIQRTQQEDSAVYLCASSWGLAGDEQYFGPGTRLTVT.

The CDR3 is CASSRKLAGGSLENTDTQYF. The CDR3 region has the DNA TGTGCCAGCAGCCGGAAACTAGCGGGGGGATCCCTGGAAAACACAGATACGCAGTATTTT. The V and J genes are TRBV4-2 and TRBJ2-3; the match to TRBD2 covers 12 bases. The CDR3 contains 20 residues. CDR1 LGHNA and CDR2 YNFKEQ come from the germline V gene. The V and J ends lost 4 bases and 2 bases, in that order; junction bases with no gene match: 16.

This chain uses TRBV27 with TRBJ2-5, with 11 bases identical to TRBD2. The CDR3 sequence is 18 residues long. The ends lost 6 bases at V and 0 bases at J; junction bases unmatched: 12. The germline V gene has CDR1 MNHEY and CDR2 SMNVEV (reference sequence). CDR3 DNA sequence: TGTGCCAGCAGCCATTGGGCTAGCGGGAGGCCCGACCAAGAGACCCAGTACTTC. Translation gives CASSHWASGRPDQETQYF.

The chain links TRBV2 to TRBJ1-2; no clear D. The CDR3 loop spans 12 amino acids. The V gene lost 4 bases and the J gene lost 5 bases, with 8 bases spanning the gap. Germline assignment: CDR1 SNHLY and CDR2 FYNNEI. CDR3 nucleotides: TGTGCCAGCAGTGTGGAGAGATATGGCTACACCTTC. It specifies CASSVERYGYTF.

This rearrangement joins TRBV5-1 to TRBJ1-6; TRBD1 matches 7 bases. The CDR3 runs to 13 residues. The V and J ends lost 2 bases and 12 bases, in that order; junction bases with no gene match: 5. Germline values: CDR1 SGHRS, CDR2 YFSETQ. DNA for the CDR3: TGCGCCAGCAGCTTCACGGGACAGTTACCCCTCCACTTT. Translating gives CASSFTGQLPLHF.

This clone was counted only a few times. The gene calls are TRBV5-1 and TRBJ1-1, with 9 bases fitting TRBD1. In germline, CDR1 is SGHRS, CDR2 YFSETQ. This CDR3 contains 14 residues. V lost 6 bases and J lost 0; bases outside the gene matches: 3. The CDR3 loop is CASKTGGVNTEAFF. In nucleotides, the CDR3 is TGCGCCAGCAAGACAGGGGGTGTGAACACTGAAGCTTTCTTT.

The rearrangement uses TRBV7-2 and TRBJ1-2; 7 positions match TRBD1. The CDR3 has 14 residues. Germline CDR1 is SGHTA and CDR2 is FQGNSA. With 5 bases clipped from V and 2 bases from J, the junction kept 5 bases outside the gene matches. The CDR3 region is CASSPGQANYGYTF. CDR3 nucleotides: TGTGCCAGCAGCCCCGGACAGGCAAACTATGGCTACACCTTC. Combining the CDR3 with reference TRBV7-2 and TRBJ1-2 gives the whole variable domain GAGVSQSPSNKVTEKGKDVELRCDPISGHTALYWYRQSLGQGLEFLIYFQGNSAPDKSGLPSDRFSAERTGGSVSTLTIQRTQQEDSAVYLCASSPGQANYGYTFGSGTRLTVV.

The chain carries TRBV4-3 and TRBJ2-5, with D perhaps matching TRBD2 (7 bases). Trimming shortened V by 0 bases and J by 7 bases, and 15 bases separated the two germline ends. The germline V gene has CDR1 LGHNA and CDR2 YSLEER. This CDR3 has 15 amino acids. This CDR3 is CASSQEVGGRGTQYF. As DNA, the CDR3 is TGCGCCAGCAGCCAAGAAGTCGGGGGGCGTGGGACCCAGTACTTC.

The rearrangement links TRBV18 to TRBJ2-7, with 7 bases aligning to TRBD1. Germline V gene lookup returns CDR1 KGHSH and CDR2 LQKENI. The CDR3 runs 14 residues. The trim removed 3 bases at V and 4 bases at J, leaving 6 bases unmatched. CDR3: CASSPRQGSYEQYF. The CDR3 nucleotides are TGTGCCAGCTCACCCCGACAGGGATCTTACGAGCAGTACTTC. The full variable domain, in which reference TRBV18 and TRBJ2-7 provide the parts outside the CDR3, is NAGVMQNPRHLVRRRGQEARLRCSPMKGHSHVYWYRQLPEEGLKFMVYLQKENIIDESGMPKERFSAEFPKEGPSILRIQQVVRGDSAAYFCASSPRQGSYEQYFGPGTRLTVT.

The chain links TRBV9 to TRBJ1-2; 11 positions agree with TRBD1. Germline lookup yields CDR1 SGDLS and CDR2 YYNGEE. V lost 0 bases and J lost 8; bases outside the gene matches: 6. This CDR3 comprises 15 residues. The CDR3: CASSVEGQGGRGYTF. CDR3 nucleotides: TGTGCCAGCAGCGTAGAGGGACAGGGGGGGAGAGGCTACACCTTC.

DNA of the CDR3: TGTGCCAGTACCATGGGGGGGGCGGACTATGGCTACACCTTC. It is translated as CASTMGGADYGYTF. The V call is TRBV19, the J call TRBJ1-2; maybe TRBD1 (6 bases). CDR3 size: 14 residues. V lost 7 bases and J lost 3, with 15 bases in between. The germline CDR1 and CDR2 sequences are LNHDA and SQIVND (reference sequence).

V gene TRBV29-1 combines with J gene TRBJ2-6; D might be TRBD1 (5 bases). Between the trimmed V and J ends, which lost 0 bases and 2 bases, there was a span of 14 bases. CDR1 and CDR2 (germline): SQVTM, ANQGSEA. The CDR3 loop spans 17 amino acids. The CDR3 here is CSVEDRPTATGANVLTF. CDR3 in DNA: TGCAGCGTTGAAGATCGCCCGACAGCTACTGGGGCCAACGTCCTGACTTTC.